This is a list of T cell receptor beta chains from one sample in a study of CD8 T cells in Susac syndrome. Each CDR3 protein is one row after TCRdb ran MiXCR on the immunoSEQ multiplex PCR reads. The sample includes more than 150,000 distinct CDR3 sequences, 92% of them seen just once. The sequenced material came from CD4+ T cells from PBMCs. All receptors derive from a human donor in good health. Both conserved end residues are part of each CDR3. The D gene is left open where the match is weak. Expanded clones are given a class, and other clones once, few, many or no size at all.

d_gene | j_gene | v_gene | abundance | CDR3nt | CDR3aa
. | TRBJ1-1 | TRBV6-5 | . | TGTGCCAGCAGTCCGGGGGGGAGGGAAGCTTTCTTT | CASSPGGREAFF
TRBD2 | TRBJ2-7 | TRBV9 | . | TGTGCCAGCAGCCCCCAAGGGAGCGGGGGGCCCTACGAGCAGTACTTC | CASSPQGSGGPYEQYF
. | TRBJ2-2 | TRBV29-1 | few | TGCAGCGTTGTAGAGGGGTCCGCGAACACCGGGGAGCTGTTTTTT | CSVVEGSANTGELFF
TRBD2 | TRBJ2-3 | TRBV4-1 | . | TGCGCCAGCAGCCAAAGTAGCGGGAGGCAAGGCACAGATACGCAGTATTTT | CASSQSSGRQGTDTQYF
TRBD1 | TRBJ2-7 | TRBV6-5 | . | TGTGCCAGCAGTTACCCCGGGACAGGGCGATACGAGCAGTACTTC | CASSYPGTGRYEQYF
. | TRBJ2-1 | TRBV5-1 | . | TGCGCCAGCAGCTTGGAGGCGGGCACTGAGCAGTTCTTC | CASSLEAGTEQFF
. | TRBJ2-1 | TRBV20-1 | . | TGCAGTGTCAGACCCCCCGGGAATGAGCAGTTCTTC | CSVRPPGNEQFF
TRBD1 | TRBJ2-5 | TRBV10-3 | once | TGTGCCATCAGTGAAGCCTCCGGGACAGGGTACCAAGAGACCCAGTACTTC | CAISEASGTGYQETQYF
. | TRBJ1-5 | TRBV19 | . | TGTGCCAGTAGGGGGACGGTAGGTCAGCCCCAGCATTTT | CASRGTVGQPQHF
. | TRBJ2-3 | TRBV11-2 | . | TGTGCCAGCAGCTTAGATCTGGCAGATACGCAGTATTTT | CASSLDLADTQYF
TRBD2 | TRBJ2-1 | TRBV28 | . | TGTGCCAGCAGTTCCCCCGGGACTAGCTCGTACAATGAGCAGTTCTTC | CASSSPGTSSYNEQFF
. | TRBJ2-7 | TRBV19 | . | TGTGCCAGTAGTATCCGGGACGAAGAGCAGTACTTC | CASSIRDEEQYF
. | TRBJ2-1 | TRBV5-6 | . | TGTGCCAGCAGCCCCCCTGGGGTCGGGTACAATGAGCAGTTCTTC | CASSPPGVGYNEQFF
. | TRBJ2-2 | TRBV29-1 | . | TGCAGCGTTGGTATATTTCCTCTCAACACCGGGGAGCTGTTTTTT | CSVGIFPLNTGELFF
TRBD1 | TRBJ1-2 | TRBV28 | . | TGTGCCAGCAGTTACCCCCAAGCAGGGGGAGAAGGCTACACCTTC | CASSYPQAGGEGYTF
TRBD1 | TRBJ1-1 | TRBV15 | . | TGTGCCACCAGCAGGGACAGGGGCGGGACTGAAGCTTTCTTT | CATSRDRGGTEAFF
. | TRBJ1-6 | TRBV6-5 | . | TGTGCCAGCAGTTACGGGGGGCTGGGTAATTCACCCCTCCACTTT | CASSYGGLGNSPLHF
. | TRBJ2-1 | TRBV5-1 | . | TGCGCCAGCAGTTCGGACTACTACAATGAGCAGTTTTTC | CASSSDYYNEQFF
. | TRBJ1-5 | TRBV12-3/TRBV12-4 | . | TGTGCCAGCAGCTCCGGGACACTCAATCAGCCCCAGCATTTT | CASSSGTLNQPQHF
. | TRBJ1-1 | TRBV27 | once | TGTGCCAGCAGTAACCAGGGTGCTGGACTCACGAACACTGAAGCTTTCTTT | CASSNQGAGLTNTEAFF
. | TRBJ1-3 | TRBV6-5 | . | TGTGCCACCCGCCAGCAGGTGGTTGGAAACACCATATATTTT | CATRQQVVGNTIYF
TRBD2 | TRBJ2-1 | TRBV20-1 | . | TGCAGTGCGGGGGGACTAGCGTACAATGAGCAGTTCTTC | CSAGGLAYNEQFF
. | TRBJ1-5 | TRBV12-3/TRBV12-4 | . | TGTGCCAGCAGTTTAGTGCCGAACAATCAGCCCCAGCATTTT | CASSLVPNNQPQHF
. | TRBJ2-2 | TRBV5-4 | . | TGTGCCAGCACCTGGGAGGCTACGAACACCGGGGAGCTGTTTTTT | CASTWEATNTGELFF
. | TRBJ2-5 | TRBV11-2 | . | TGTGCCAGCAGCCCTTGGGACAACCAAGAGACCCAGTACTTC | CASSPWDNQETQYF
. | TRBJ2-7 | TRBV7-2 | few | TGTGCCAGCAGCTTTGCAGCAACCTACGAGCAGTACTTC | CASSFAATYEQYF
. | TRBJ2-1 | TRBV6-1 | . | TGTGCCAGCAGTTTGAGAGGCCATGAGCAGTTCTTC | CASSLRGHEQFF
TRBD1 | TRBJ2-3 | TRBV5-1 | . | TGCGCCAGCAGCTTGGGGGACAGCAGCACAGATACGCAGTATTTT | CASSLGDSSTDTQYF
. | TRBJ1-1 | TRBV29-1 | . | TGCAGCGTTGAGGCACTGAACACTGAAGCTTTCTTT | CSVEALNTEAFF
. | TRBJ2-7 | TRBV7-2 | . | TGTGCCAGCAGCTTAACCCTTTACGAGCAGTACTTC | CASSLTLYEQYF
. | TRBJ2-5 | TRBV29-1 | . | TGCAGCGTTGGGCCAGGGACGGTCCAAGAGACCCAGTACTTC | CSVGPGTVQETQYF
. | TRBJ2-7 | TRBV5-1 | . | TGCGCCAGCAAGGTTCAAACAGGCTCCTACGAGCAGTACTTC | CASKVQTGSYEQYF
TRBD2 | TRBJ2-5 | TRBV3-1 | once | TGTGCCAGCAGCCGACTAGCGGAACGAGAGACCCAGTACTTC | CASSRLAERETQYF
TRBD2 | TRBJ2-1 | TRBV4-1 | . | TGCGCCAGCAGCTTTACTAGCGTAGCTGAGCAGTTCTTC | CASSFTSVAEQFF
. | TRBJ2-7 | TRBV10-1 | . | TGCGCCAGCAGTGCCGGGAATGCCTACGAGCAGTACTTC | CASSAGNAYEQYF
TRBD2 | TRBJ2-3 | TRBV6-2/TRBV6-3 | . | TGTGCCAGCAGCCCTCGACTAGCTGGAGATACGCAGTATTTT | CASSPRLAGDTQYF
. | TRBJ1-2 | TRBV12-3/TRBV12-4 | . | TGTGCCAGCACTCCTCAACCCCCTCTCCGAGGCTACACCTTC | CASTPQPPLRGYTF
. | TRBJ2-3 | TRBV5-1 | . | TGCGCCAGCAGGTTAGGAACAGATACGCAGTATTTT | CASRLGTDTQYF
. | TRBJ2-3 | TRBV3-1 | . | TGTGCCAGCAGCAAAGGACTTACCACAGATACGCAGTATTTT | CASSKGLTTDTQYF
. | TRBJ2-6 | TRBV20-1 | . | TGCAGTGCTACGAACCCATGGACTGGGGCCAACGTCCTGACTTTC | CSATNPWTGANVLTF
. | TRBJ1-5 | TRBV7-2 | . | TGTGCCAGCAGCTTCGGGACGGGACGAAACCAGCCCCAGCATTTT | CASSFGTGRNQPQHF
. | TRBJ2-7 | TRBV29-1 | . | TGCAGCGTGAAAACAGGGTCATACGAGCAGTACTTC | CSVKTGSYEQYF
. | TRBJ1-1 | TRBV14 | . | TGTGCCAGGTACCTTGAGGTGGACACTGAAGCTTTCTTT | CARYLEVDTEAFF
TRBD2 | TRBJ2-7 | TRBV5-1 | . | TGCGCCAGCAGCGAGGGACTAGCGGGAGGATCCCACGAGCAGTACTTC | CASSEGLAGGSHEQYF
TRBD1 | TRBJ2-5 | TRBV5-6 | . | TGTGCCAGCAGCTGGGACAGACAAGAGACCCAGTACTTC | CASSWDRQETQYF
. | TRBJ2-7 | TRBV19 | . | TGTGCCAGTAGATCCAGCCCGGGAGATTTGTGGGAGCAGTACTTC | CASRSSPGDLWEQYF
. | TRBJ2-3 | TRBV20-1 | . | TGCAGTGCTCTTTCCGGGACCACAGATACGCAGTATTTT | CSALSGTTDTQYF
TRBD2 | TRBJ2-1 | TRBV29-1 | . | TGCAGCGGGGGGGGACCCTACAATGAGCAGTTCTTC | CSGGGPYNEQFF
TRBD1 | TRBJ1-6 | TRBV6-2/TRBV6-3 | . | TGTGCCAGCAGCCGACAGGGATTGAGTTCACCCCTCCACTTT | CASSRQGLSSPLHF
TRBD1 | TRBJ1-1 | TRBV7-8 | . | TGTGCCAGCAGCCGACAGGGGTGGGACACTGAAGCTTTCTTT | CASSRQGWDTEAFF
. | TRBJ2-7 | TRBV6-1 | . | TGTGCCAGCAGTGAACCCGAAAACCATTACGAGCAGTACTTC | CASSEPENHYEQYF
. | TRBJ1-1 | TRBV5-4 | . | TGTGCCAGCAGCTCCCCTATGAACACTGAAGCTTTCTTT | CASSSPMNTEAFF
. | TRBJ2-3 | TRBV2 | . | TGTGCCAGCGTTACTTCGGGGGTCCGCACAGATACGCAGTATTTT | CASVTSGVRTDTQYF
. | TRBJ2-1 | TRBV20-1 | once | TGCAGTGCCCGGGACCGTCGCTCCTACAATGAGCAGTTCTTC | CSARDRRSYNEQFF
. | TRBJ1-5 | TRBV28 | . | TGTGCCAGCACTCATCCGGCCAGCAATCAGCCCCAGCATTTT | CASTHPASNQPQHF